The 8 T cell receptor beta chains below come from one sample, sequenced in a study of cytomegalovirus exposure and HLA in healthy donors. It was with 60 Vbeta and 13 Jbeta primers that the PCR ran. Clones were read by immunoSEQ multiplex PCR, and TCRdb kept only the in-frame ones, dropping some. The profile covers 200,000 or so clones, with 84% appearing a single time and 2% to 3% taken by the ten largest. The sequenced sample was PBMCs. These receptors all stem from a woman between 50 and 59 years old in good health and CMV-seropositive.

The chain employs TRBV6-5 and TRBJ1-2; D is unclear. From germline, CDR1 is MNHEY and CDR2 SVGAGI. The CDR3 has 11 amino acids. V lost 5 bases to trimming and J lost 8 bases, with 9 bases between them. The CDR3 is CASSPGVGYTF. The CDR3 DNA sequence: TGTGCCAGCAGTCCCGGGGTAGGCTACACCTTC.

This clone was observed a few times. The rearrangement uses TRBV7-9 and TRBJ1-1; D is perhaps TRBD1 (5 bases). The germline gives CDR1 SEHNR, CDR2 FQNEAQ (reference sequence). V dropped 2 bases and J dropped 6 bases, with 13 bases sitting between them. The CDR3 runs 14 residues. The CDR3 DNA sequence: TGTGCCAGCAGCTTACAGGGTGGTAGGGCTGAAGCTTTCTTT. The encoded protein is CASSLQGGRAEAFF.

The chain has TRBV19 and TRBJ1-1, with 7 bases matching TRBD1. The V gene end was trimmed by 2 bases and the J gene end by 8 bases; junction bases not matched to a gene: 8. This CDR3 contains 14 residues. CDR1 is LNHDA and CDR2 is SQIVND in the germline V gene (reference sequence). CDR3 loop: CASSIRTGSMEAFF. CDR3 in DNA: TGTGCCAGTAGTATACGGACAGGTAGCATGGAAGCTTTCTTT.

For the CDR3, the DNA is TGTGCCAGCAGTGACTTGGCTAGCGGGGGGCACAATGAGCAGTTCTTC. This codes for CASSDLASGGHNEQFF. The chain combines TRBV6-4 with TRBJ2-1; TRBD2 aligns across 11 bases. Germline assignment: CDR1 MRHNA and CDR2 SNTAGT. The CDR3 runs 16 residues. V was pared by 1 base and J by 5 bases, with 4 bases of the junction left unmatched.

The chain joins TRBV18 to TRBJ1-1; D is unresolved. Germline assignment: CDR1 KGHSH and CDR2 LQKENI. This CDR3 comprises 17 residues. V was shortened by 2 bases and J by 5 bases, with 21 bases between the two germline ends. The CDR3 DNA follows: TGTGCCAGCTCACCAGGAGGGTCCGTCACCTCTTCAACTGAAGCTTTCTTT. Protein product: CASSPGGSVTSSTEAFF.

V gene TRBV7-2 combines with J gene TRBJ2-5; D gene unclear. The V end was cut by 1 base, the J end by 2 bases, with 5 bases between. This CDR3 spans 13 amino acids. Germline CDR1 reads SGHTA; CDR2 reads FQGNSA. The chain's CDR3 is CASSLVSQETQYF. The CDR3 DNA is TGTGCCAGCAGCTTAGTCTCGCAAGAGACCCAGTACTTC.

This clone is a singleton in its sample. The CDR3 sequence is CASSLAGTGTYEQYF. Written as DNA, the CDR3 is TGTGCCAGCAGCTTGGCGGGGACAGGGACCTACGAGCAGTACTTC. The chain couples TRBV5-4 to TRBJ2-7; 9 bases are a match to TRBD1. Germline lookup yields CDR1 SGHNT and CDR2 YYREEE (reference sequence). The CDR3 is 15 residues long. Unmatched junction bases numbered 3, after V lost 0 bases and J lost 2 bases.

The chain recombines TRBV2 with TRBJ2-5; 8 bases agree with TRBD1. J was trimmed by 5 bases and V by 3 bases; bases with no gene match: 5. Germline lookup yields CDR1 SNHLY and CDR2 FYNNEI. The CDR3 spans 14 residues. CDR3 amino acids: CASSETTGAETQYF. CDR3 sequence (DNA): TGTGCCAGCAGTGAGACGACAGGGGCCGAGACCCAGTACTTC.